The entry that follows covers one T cell receptor (beta chain) sequence. Antigen unknown. This sample was taken from a study of cytomegalovirus exposure and HLA in healthy donors. Findings of the study overall: Overall, approximately 150 TCR beta chains were annotated as cytomegalovirus-associated.

Germline V CDR1 and CDR2: GTSNPN, SVGIG (reference sequence). Trimming shortened V by 0 bases and J by 3 bases, and 15 bases separated the two germline ends. The CDR3 is 15 amino acids. The repertoire was sequenced with immunoSEQ multiplex PCR; TCRdb's copy has only in-frame clones and lacks some. The profile shows 90,000 or so clones, 85% of them singletons. While the first cohort had about 610 subjects, the donors belonged to the separate validation cohort of about 120 subjects. V usage is TRBV30 and J usage is TRBJ2-7, with a possible D match to TRBD2 (6 bases). Sample: PBMCs. The source of this sequence is a man aged 18 to 35 in good health and CMV-seropositive. CDR3 amino acids: CAWSVQVDYFYEQYF. The CDR3 DNA is TGTGCCTGGAGTGTCCAAGTGGACTACTTCTACGAGCAGTACTTC.